The table lists the clone carrying this T cell receptor (beta chain) with a few counts. What it binds is not known. cDNA prepared by RNA extraction and subsequent reverse transcription served as the template for sequencing. Some clones are missing from TCRdb's copy, which holds only in-frame ones; the method was immunoSEQ multiplex PCR. The profile shows roughly 120,000 clones, roughly 58% of them singletons. The sample comes from a study of CD8+ T cells in alopecia areata. General study findings and limits: The study found TCR sharing across patients less clear than in mice, possibly for HLA reasons.

This CDR3 has 11 amino acids. Looked up from germline, CDR1 is LNHDA and CDR2 is SQIVND (reference sequence). V lost 3 bases and J lost 9, with 7 bases in between. Treatment denoted: oral pan-JAK inhibitor, 5-10 mg twice daily. The chain links TRBV19 to TRBJ2-3; no definite D call. Sequences were derived from CD8+ T cells sorted from blood, sampled at week 4, from a patient treated with tofacitinib. The sequence came from a human donor with alopecia areata. In DNA form, the CDR3 reads TGTGCCAGTAGTATCCCTCCGACGCAGTATTTT. Its translation is CASSIPPTQYF.